A single sample is the source of the 18 T cell receptor beta chains below, sequenced in a study of shared clonotypes between healthy human individuals. Here immunoSEQ multiplex PCR was the method, and the copy in TCRdb shows in-frame clones only, minus some. The sample includes some 1.5 million clones, around 98% of them seen just once. Sequencing was carried out using naive CD4+ T cells sorted from blood. The sample's subset: CD45RA+ positively selected. These receptors all come from a man in his thirties or forties in good health.

The rearrangement joins TRBV5-6 to TRBJ1-5; D is uncertain. With 1 base removed from V and 2 bases from J, the gap between germline ends came to 13 bases. In germline, CDR1 is SGHDT, CDR2 YYEEEE. This CDR3 region has 16 residues. DNA of the CDR3: TGTGCCAGCAGCTTGAGGGAGGGTCTTGGCAATCAGCCCCAGCATTTT. This codes for CASSLREGLGNQPQHF.

DNA for the CDR3: TGTGCCAGCAGCTTAATCACAGATACGCAGTATTTT. Translation gives CASSLITDTQYF. The chain employs TRBV5-8 and TRBJ2-3; D remains ambiguous. This CDR3 region has 12 residues. With 2 bases removed from V and 2 bases from J, the gap between germline ends came to 3 bases. Germline CDR1 and CDR2: SGHTS and YDEGEE.

J is TRBJ1-1 and V is TRBV10-1; D remains ambiguous. Germline CDR1 and CDR2: WNHNN and SYGVQD (reference sequence). The CDR3 covers 13 residues. Deletions cut 3 bases from V and 5 bases from J, with 10 bases between. CDR3: CASSELGLTEAFF. Written as DNA, the CDR3 is TGCGCCAGCAGTGAACTGGGCCTTACTGAAGCTTTCTTT.

For the CDR3, the DNA is TGTGCCAGCAGTTACTCTTACAGAGACATTCAGTACTTC. This gives the protein CASSYSYRDIQYF. The chain recombines TRBV6-5 with TRBJ2-4; D not certain. V was trimmed by 0 bases and J by 8 bases, leaving 8 bases between them. The CDR3 consists of 13 residues. Germline lookup yields CDR1 MNHEY and CDR2 SVGAGI.

This clone was observed once. V and J are TRBV21-1 and TRBJ1-4. TRBV21-1 is labeled a pseudogene. CDR3 length: 15 residues. CDR3 sequence (DNA): TGTGCCAGCAGGGACGAATTTTCGATGGATGAAAAACTGTTTTTT. Translation gives CASRDEFSMDEKLFF.

The chain carries TRBV7-9 and TRBJ2-6; 11 bases fit TRBD1. V lost 1 base and J lost 0; bases outside the gene matches: 5. The CDR3 is 19 residues long. Germline CDR1 and CDR2: SEHNR and FQNEAQ (reference sequence). CDR3 sequence (DNA): TGTGCCAGCAGCTTAGTTGCCGGGACAGGGGGCTCTGGGGCCAACGTCCTGACTTTC. It is translated as CASSLVAGTGGSGANVLTF.

The gene calls are TRBV19 and TRBJ2-3; D is uncertain. V dropped 7 bases and J dropped 2 bases, with 13 bases sitting between them. The CDR3 length is 14 residues. Germline CDR1 and CDR2: LNHDA and SQIVND (reference sequence). CDR3 sequence reads: CASKETLNTDTQYF. Here the CDR3 DNA reads TGTGCCAGTAAAGAGACCCTCAACACAGATACGCAGTATTTT.

V is TRBV5-1 and J is TRBJ2-2; D possibly corresponds to TRBD2 (6 bases). Germline V gene data show CDR1 as SGHRS and CDR2 as YFSETQ. CDR3 size: 16 residues. V lost 1 base and J 8 bases, leaving 18 bases between the germline ends. The CDR3 DNA reads TGCGCCAGCAGCTTGAGCTGGCCGGGCGGGGCTGGGGAGCTGTTTTTT. Its translation: CASSLSWPGGAGELFF.

The CDR3 protein is CASSLSRTRYEQYF. The DNA for the CDR3 is TGTGCCAGCAGCCTGTCAAGGACCCGCTACGAGCAGTACTTC. The chain links TRBV6-1 to TRBJ2-7; no reliable D call. Germline V gene sequence: CDR1 MNHNS, CDR2 SASEGT. V lost 6 bases, J lost 3 bases, and 15 bases lay in between. This CDR3 is built from 14 residues.

The chain combines TRBV5-1 with TRBJ2-5; no firm D call. This CDR3 region has 13 residues. V shed 1 base and J shed 4 bases, with 8 bases lying between them. CDR1 and CDR2 from the germline V gene are SGHRS and YFSETQ. The CDR3 spells CASSLRTRETQYF. The CDR3 DNA is TGCGCCAGCAGCTTGAGGACCCGAGAGACCCAGTACTTC.

This chain uses TRBV28 with TRBJ1-2; D gene uncertain. Trimming took off 2 bases at V and 4 bases at J, with 14 bases between the two ends. Germline loops: CDR1 MDHEN, CDR2 SYDVKM. The CDR3 consists of 15 residues. The CDR3 reads CASSLETWTLYGYTF. CDR3 in DNA: TGTGCCAGCAGTTTAGAGACCTGGACTCTCTATGGCTACACCTTC.

The rearrangement links TRBV2 to TRBJ1-4; D not resolved. With 8 bases removed from V and 5 bases from J, the gap between germline ends came to 15 bases. The CDR3 has 14 amino acids. Germline loops: CDR1 SNHLY, CDR2 FYNNEI. The CDR3 sequence is CASLSSGNNEKLFF. The CDR3 nucleotides read TGTGCCAGCCTTTCTTCTGGGAACAATGAAAAACTGTTTTTT.

The chain combines TRBV5-1 with TRBJ1-1, with a tentative D call TRBD1 (5 bases). V was shortened by 2 bases and J by 3 bases, with 14 bases between the two germline ends. Germline CDR1 SGHRS, CDR2 YFSETQ. CDR3 length: 15 residues. CDR3 DNA sequence: TGCGCCAGCAGCTTATCAGGGACTGGATACACTGAAGCTTTCTTT. It encodes CASSLSGTGYTEAFF.

The chain couples TRBV9 to TRBJ1-3, with unresolved D. From germline, CDR1 is SGDLS and CDR2 YYNGEE. The CDR3 is 15 amino acids. V was trimmed by 0 bases and J by 0 bases, leaving 7 bases between them. The DNA of the CDR3 is TGTGCCAGCAGCGTAGCGGCGGTCTCTGGAAACACCATATATTTT. This sequence encodes CASSVAAVSGNTIYF.

The genes are TRBV7-2 and TRBJ2-3, with TRBD2 matching over 14 bases. Per the germline V gene, CDR1 is SGHTA and CDR2 is FQGNSA. V trimming: 0 bases; J trimming: 4 bases; junction bases outside the gene matches: 12. The CDR3 is made up of 20 amino acids. The CDR3 here is CASSLAPGTSGSSVADTQYF. CDR3 nucleotides: TGTGCCAGCAGCTTAGCCCCCGGGACTAGCGGGAGTTCGGTCGCAGATACGCAGTATTTT.

V and J are TRBV30 and TRBJ2-7, with D perhaps TRBD1 (6 bases). The CDR3 spans 14 residues. Germline loops: CDR1 GTSNPN, CDR2 SVGIG (reference sequence). V lost 0 bases and J lost 6, with 15 bases in between. CDR3 sequence (DNA): TGTGCCTGGAGTGTATGGGGGCAGGGAACCGAGCAGTACTTC. This gives the protein CAWSVWGQGTEQYF.

V and J are TRBV2 and TRBJ1-6; D unresolved. Germline V gives CDR1 SNHLY, CDR2 FYNNEI. The CDR3 consists of 12 residues. V was cut by 0 bases and J by 9 bases, with 3 bases left in between. The CDR3 DNA sequence: TGTGCCAGCAGTGAAGCATTTTCACCCCTCCACTTT. It codes for CASSEAFSPLHF.

The chain couples TRBV5-1 to TRBJ1-5; the D is unclear. V lost 1 base to trimming and J lost 0 bases, with 8 bases between them. This CDR3 has 15 residues. CDR1 is SGHRS, CDR2 YFSETQ, per germline. CDR3 residues: CASSLLGYSNQPQHF. CDR3 coding DNA: TGCGCCAGCAGCTTGTTGGGGTATAGCAATCAGCCCCAGCATTTT.